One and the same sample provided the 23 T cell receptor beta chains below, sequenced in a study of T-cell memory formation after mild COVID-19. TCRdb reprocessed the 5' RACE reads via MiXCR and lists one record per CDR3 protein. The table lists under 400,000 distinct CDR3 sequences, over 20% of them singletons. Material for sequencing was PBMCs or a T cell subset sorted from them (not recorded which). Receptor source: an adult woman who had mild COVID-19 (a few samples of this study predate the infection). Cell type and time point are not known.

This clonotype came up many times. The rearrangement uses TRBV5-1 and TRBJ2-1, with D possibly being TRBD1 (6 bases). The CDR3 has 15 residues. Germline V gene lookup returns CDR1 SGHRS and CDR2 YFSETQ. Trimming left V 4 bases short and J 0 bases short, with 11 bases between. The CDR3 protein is CASSPGQSSYNEQFF. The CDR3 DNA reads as TGCGCCAGCAGCCCCGGACAGAGCTCCTACAATGAGCAGTTCTTC.

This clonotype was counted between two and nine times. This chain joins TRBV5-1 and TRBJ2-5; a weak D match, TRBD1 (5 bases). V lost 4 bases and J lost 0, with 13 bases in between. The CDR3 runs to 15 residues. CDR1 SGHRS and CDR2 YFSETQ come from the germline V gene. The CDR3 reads CASSPEDNYQETQYF. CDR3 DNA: TGCGCCAGCAGCCCAGAGGACAACTACCAAGAGACCCAGTACTTC.

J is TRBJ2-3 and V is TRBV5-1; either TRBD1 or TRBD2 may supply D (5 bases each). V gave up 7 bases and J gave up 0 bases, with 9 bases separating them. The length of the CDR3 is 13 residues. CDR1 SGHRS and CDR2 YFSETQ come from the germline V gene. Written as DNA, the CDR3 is TGCGCCAGCCGGGGACCTAGCACAGATACGCAGTATTTT. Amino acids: CASRGPSTDTQYF.

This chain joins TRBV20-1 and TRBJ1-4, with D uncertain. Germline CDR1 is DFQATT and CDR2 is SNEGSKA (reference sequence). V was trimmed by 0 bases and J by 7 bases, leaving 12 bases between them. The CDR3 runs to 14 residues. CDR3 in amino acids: CSARETSPTEKLFF. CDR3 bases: TGCAGTGCTAGAGAGACGAGTCCCACTGAAAAACTGTTTTTT.

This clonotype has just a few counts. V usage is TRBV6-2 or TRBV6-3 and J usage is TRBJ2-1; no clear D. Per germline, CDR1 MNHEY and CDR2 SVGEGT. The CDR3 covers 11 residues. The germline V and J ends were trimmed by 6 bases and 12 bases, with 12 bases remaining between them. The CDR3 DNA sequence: TGTGCCAGCAGCGATGTGCTTGTGCAGTTCTTC. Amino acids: CASSDVLVQFF.

The CDR3 region is CASSYSGDRWRFF. The CDR3 DNA reads as TGTGCCAGCAGTTACTCGGGCGACAGGTGGAGGTTCTTC. This chain uses TRBV6-2 or TRBV6-3 with TRBJ2-1; TRBD1 might be the D (6 bases). This CDR3 has 13 amino acids. Per germline, CDR1 MNHEY and CDR2 SVGEGT. V shed 0 bases and J shed 15 bases, with 15 bases lying between them.

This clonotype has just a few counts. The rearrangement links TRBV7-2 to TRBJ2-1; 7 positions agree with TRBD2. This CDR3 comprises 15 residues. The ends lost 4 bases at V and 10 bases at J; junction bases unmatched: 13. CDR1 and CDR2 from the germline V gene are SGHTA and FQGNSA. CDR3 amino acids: CASSSSSGPLTEQFF. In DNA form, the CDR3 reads TGTGCCAGCAGCTCGTCTAGCGGACCCCTCACCGAGCAGTTCTTC. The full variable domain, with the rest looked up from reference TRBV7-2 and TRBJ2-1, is GAGVSQSPSNKVTEKGKDVELRCDPISGHTALYWYRQSLGQGLEFLIYFQGNSAPDKSGLPSDRFSAERTGGSVSTLTIQRTQQEDSAVYLCASSSSSGPLTEQFFGPGTRLTVL.

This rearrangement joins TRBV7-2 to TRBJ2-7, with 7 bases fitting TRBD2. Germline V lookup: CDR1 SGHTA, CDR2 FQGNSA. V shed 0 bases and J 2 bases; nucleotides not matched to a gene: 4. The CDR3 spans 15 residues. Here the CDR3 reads CASSLASSGTYEQYF. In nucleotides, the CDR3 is TGTGCCAGCAGCTTAGCTTCTAGCGGCACCTACGAGCAGTACTTC.

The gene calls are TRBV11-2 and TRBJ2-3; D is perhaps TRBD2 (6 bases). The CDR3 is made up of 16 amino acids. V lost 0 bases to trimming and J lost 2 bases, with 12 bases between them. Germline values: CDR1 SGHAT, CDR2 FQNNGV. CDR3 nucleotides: TGTGCCAGCAGCTTAGACTCGTGGGGGGTCACAGATACGCAGTATTTT. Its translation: CASSLDSWGVTDTQYF. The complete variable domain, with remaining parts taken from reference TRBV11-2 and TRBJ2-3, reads EAGVAQSPRYKIIEKRQSVAFWCNPISGHATLYWYQQILGQGPKLLIQFQNNGVVDDSQLPKDRFSAERLKGVDSTLKIQPAKLEDSAVYLCASSLDSWGVTDTQYFGPGTRLTVL.

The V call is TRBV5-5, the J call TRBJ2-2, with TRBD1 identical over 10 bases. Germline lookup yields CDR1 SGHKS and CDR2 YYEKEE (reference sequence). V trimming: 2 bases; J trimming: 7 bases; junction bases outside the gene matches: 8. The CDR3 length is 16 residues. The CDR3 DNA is TGTGCCAGCAGCTTAGACGTGACAGGGGGCCTCGGGGAGCTGTTTTTT. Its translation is CASSLDVTGGLGELFF.

Written as DNA, the CDR3 is TGTGCCACCAGCGCCGGGACTAGCGGCTACGAGCAGTACTTC. Residues: CATSAGTSGYEQYF. V and J are TRBV15 and TRBJ2-7, with 11 positions matching TRBD2. J gave up 3 bases and V 5 bases, and 3 bases lay outside the gene matches. The CDR3 covers 14 residues. Germline-derived CDR1 and CDR2 are LNHNV and YYDKDF (reference sequence).

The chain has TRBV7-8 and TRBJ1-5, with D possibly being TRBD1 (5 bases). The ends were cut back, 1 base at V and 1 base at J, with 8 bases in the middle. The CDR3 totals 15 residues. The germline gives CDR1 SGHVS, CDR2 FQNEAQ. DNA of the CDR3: TGTGCCAGCAGCTTAGGGGGACGCAGCAATCAGCCCCAGCATTTT. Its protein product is CASSLGGRSNQPQHF. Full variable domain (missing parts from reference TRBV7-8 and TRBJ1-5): GAGVSQSPRYKVAKRGQDVALRCDPISGHVSLFWYQQALGQGPEFLTYFQNEAQLDKSGLPSDRFFAERPEGSVSTLKIQRTQQEDSAVYLCASSLGGRSNQPQHFGDGTRLSIL.

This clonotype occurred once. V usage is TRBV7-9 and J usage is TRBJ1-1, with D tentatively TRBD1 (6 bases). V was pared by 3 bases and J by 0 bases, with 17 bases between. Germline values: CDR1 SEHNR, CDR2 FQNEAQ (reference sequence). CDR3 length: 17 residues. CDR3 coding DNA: TGTGCCAGCAGCTTCGGGGGACACATGGGGTTGAACACTGAAGCTTTCTTT. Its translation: CASSFGGHMGLNTEAFF.

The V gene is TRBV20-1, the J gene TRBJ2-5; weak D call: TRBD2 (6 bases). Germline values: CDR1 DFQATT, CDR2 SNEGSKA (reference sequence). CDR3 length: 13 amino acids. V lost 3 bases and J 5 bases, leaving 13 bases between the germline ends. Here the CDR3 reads CSARDFAGETQYF. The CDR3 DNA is TGCAGTGCTAGGGACTTTGCGGGGGAGACCCAGTACTTC.

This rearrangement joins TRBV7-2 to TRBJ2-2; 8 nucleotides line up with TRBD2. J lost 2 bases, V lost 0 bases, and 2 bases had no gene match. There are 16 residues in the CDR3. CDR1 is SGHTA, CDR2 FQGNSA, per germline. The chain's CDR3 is CASSLAAGVNTGELFF. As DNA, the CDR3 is TGTGCCAGCAGCTTAGCAGCGGGAGTTAACACCGGGGAGCTGTTTTTT. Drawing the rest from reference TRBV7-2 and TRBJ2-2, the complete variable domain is GAGVSQSPSNKVTEKGKDVELRCDPISGHTALYWYRQSLGQGLEFLIYFQGNSAPDKSGLPSDRFSAERTGGSVSTLTIQRTQQEDSAVYLCASSLAAGVNTGELFFGEGSRLTVL.

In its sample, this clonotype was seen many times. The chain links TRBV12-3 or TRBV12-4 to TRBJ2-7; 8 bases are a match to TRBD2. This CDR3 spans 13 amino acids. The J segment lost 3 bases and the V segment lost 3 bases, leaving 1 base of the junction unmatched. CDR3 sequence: CASSFGGGYEQYF. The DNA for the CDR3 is TGTGCCAGCAGTTTCGGGGGGGGCTACGAGCAGTACTTC.

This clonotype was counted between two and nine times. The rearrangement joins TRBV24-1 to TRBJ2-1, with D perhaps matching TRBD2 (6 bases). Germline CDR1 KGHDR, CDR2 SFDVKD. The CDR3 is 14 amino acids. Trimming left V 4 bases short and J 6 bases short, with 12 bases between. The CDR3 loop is CATSERGKSNEQFF. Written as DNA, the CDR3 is TGTGCCACCAGTGAGCGGGGCAAGAGCAATGAGCAGTTCTTC.

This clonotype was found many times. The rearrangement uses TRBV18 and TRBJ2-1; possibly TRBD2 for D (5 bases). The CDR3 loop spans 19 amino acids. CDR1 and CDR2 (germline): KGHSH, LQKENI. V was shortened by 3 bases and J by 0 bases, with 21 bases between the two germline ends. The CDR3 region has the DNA TGTGCCAGCTCACCCCGGACGGGGTCCCGTTCGAGCTCCTACAATGAGCAGTTCTTC. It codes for CASSPRTGSRSSSYNEQFF. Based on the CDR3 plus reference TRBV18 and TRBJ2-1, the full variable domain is NAGVMQNPRHLVRRRGQEARLRCSPMKGHSHVYWYRQLPEEGLKFMVYLQKENIIDESGMPKERFSAEFPKEGPSILRIQQVVRGDSAAYFCASSPRTGSRSSSYNEQFFGPGTRLTVL.

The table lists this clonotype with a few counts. The CDR3 protein is CASSLEAGTNYGYTF. In DNA, the CDR3 is TGTGCCAGCAGCTTAGAGGCCGGGACTAACTATGGCTACACCTTC. The chain combines TRBV11-2 with TRBJ1-2; D gene uncertain. The CDR3 is made up of 15 amino acids. Trimming removed 0 bases from V and 0 bases from J, with 8 bases in between. The germline V gene encodes CDR1 SGHAT and CDR2 FQNNGV.

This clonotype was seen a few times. The CDR3 sequence is CASRQGEVANEQFF. The DNA for the CDR3 is TGTGCCAGCAGACAGGGGGAGGTAGCCAATGAGCAGTTCTTC. This rearrangement joins TRBV2 to TRBJ2-1, with TRBD1 matching over 8 bases. V was pared by 6 bases and J by 6 bases, with 7 bases of the junction left unmatched. The CDR3 is 14 amino acids. Germline V gene lookup returns CDR1 SNHLY and CDR2 FYNNEI.

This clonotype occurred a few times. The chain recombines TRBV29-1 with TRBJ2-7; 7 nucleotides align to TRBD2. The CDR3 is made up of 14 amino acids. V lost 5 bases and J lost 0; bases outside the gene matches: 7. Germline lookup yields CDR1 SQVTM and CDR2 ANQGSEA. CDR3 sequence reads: CSVSQRGRSYEQYF. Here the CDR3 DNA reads TGCAGCGTTTCCCAGCGGGGTCGCTCCTACGAGCAGTACTTC.

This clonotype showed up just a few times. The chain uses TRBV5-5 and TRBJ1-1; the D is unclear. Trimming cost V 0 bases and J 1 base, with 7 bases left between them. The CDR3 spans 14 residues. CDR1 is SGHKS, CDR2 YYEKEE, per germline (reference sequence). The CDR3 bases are TGTGCCAGCAGCTTGGGACCGGGGAACACTGAAGCTTTCTTT. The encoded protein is CASSLGPGNTEAFF.

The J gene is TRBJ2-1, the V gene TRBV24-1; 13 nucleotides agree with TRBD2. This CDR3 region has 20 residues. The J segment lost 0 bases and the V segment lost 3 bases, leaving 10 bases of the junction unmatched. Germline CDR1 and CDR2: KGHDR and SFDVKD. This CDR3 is CATSDPKTSGRPSSYNEQFF. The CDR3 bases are TGTGCCACCAGTGATCCCAAGACTAGCGGGAGGCCGAGCTCCTACAATGAGCAGTTCTTC.